This T cell receptor (beta chain) was captured in a study of blood T cell repertoires in COVID-19. CDR1 is MDHEN, CDR2 SYDVKM, per germline. The CDR3 extends over 13 amino acids. The ends lost 5 bases at V and 8 bases at J; junction bases unmatched: 7. The method was immunoSEQ multiplex PCR; TCRdb's version includes in-frame clones alone and lacks a portion of them. The profile covers a few hundred thousand clones, with around 84% appearing a single time and approximately 3.7% taken by the ten largest. The sequenced sample consisted of peripheral blood. This clonotype was sampled from a woman between 18 and 30 years old with acute or convalescent COVID-19. The chain recombines TRBV28 with TRBJ1-2; 8 positions agree with TRBD1. CDR3 loop: CASSPDRVLGYTF. CDR3 in DNA: TGTGCCAGCAGTCCGGACAGGGTTCTCGGCTACACCTTC.